Reported below is one TCR beta chain. The antigen remains undetermined. This record belongs to a study of cytomegalovirus exposure and HLA in healthy donors. Study outcomes and limitations: It was taken for granted in presence/absence analyses that sequencing depth across donors was roughly uniform. In a later analysis, common viral pathogens appeared linked to several of the most significant clusters.

Both 60 Vbeta primers and 13 Jbeta primers went into the PCR. Using immunoSEQ multiplex PCR, the repertoire was profiled, and TCRdb retains in-frame clones only, with some absent. Here the sample spans 80,000 to 130,000 clones, roughly three quarters being singletons. The CDR3 runs to 20 residues. CDR1 and CDR2 from the germline V gene are SNHLY and FYNNEI. Trimming removed 2 bases from V and 3 bases from J; junction bases left unmatched: 13. The receptor was isolated from a female donor in good health and CMV-seropositive. The V and J genes are TRBV2 and TRBJ2-7; 16 bases fit TRBD2. Sequencing was carried out using PBMCs. The CDR3 region is CASSEIRGLAGGPIGYEQYF. CDR3 sequence (DNA): TGTGCCAGCAGTGAAATTAGGGGACTAGCGGGAGGGCCCATCGGCTACGAGCAGTACTTC.